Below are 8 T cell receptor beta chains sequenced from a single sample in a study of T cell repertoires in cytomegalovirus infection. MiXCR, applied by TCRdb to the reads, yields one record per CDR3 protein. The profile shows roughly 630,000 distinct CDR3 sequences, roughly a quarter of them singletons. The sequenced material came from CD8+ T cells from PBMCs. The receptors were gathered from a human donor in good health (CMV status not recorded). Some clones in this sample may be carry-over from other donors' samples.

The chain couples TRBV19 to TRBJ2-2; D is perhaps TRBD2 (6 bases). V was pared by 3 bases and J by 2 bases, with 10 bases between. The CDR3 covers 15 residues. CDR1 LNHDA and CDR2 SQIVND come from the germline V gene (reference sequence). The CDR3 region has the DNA TGTGCCAGTAGTATTGGGGGAGGAAACACCGGGGAGCTGTTTTTT. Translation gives CASSIGGGNTGELFF. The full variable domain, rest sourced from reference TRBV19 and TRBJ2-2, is DGGITQSPKYLFRKEGQNVTLSCEQNLNHDAMYWYRQDPGQGLRLIYYSQIVNDFQKGDIAEGYSVSREKKESFPLTVTSAQKNPTAFYLCASSIGGGNTGELFFGEGSRLTVL.

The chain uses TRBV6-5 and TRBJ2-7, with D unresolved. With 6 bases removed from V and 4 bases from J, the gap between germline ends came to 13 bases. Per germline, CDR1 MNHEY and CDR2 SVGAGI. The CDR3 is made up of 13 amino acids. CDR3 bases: TGTGCCAGCAGCCAAGAAATCGGGTACGAGCAGTACTTC. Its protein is CASSQEIGYEQYF.

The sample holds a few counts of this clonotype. The CDR3 region is CASSYRGEDNQPQHF. The CDR3 nucleotides read TGTGCCAGCAGTTACAGAGGGGAAGACAATCAGCCCCAGCATTTT. The rearrangement joins TRBV6-2 or TRBV6-3 to TRBJ1-5, with a weak D call TRBD1 (5 bases). Germline V gene sequence: CDR1 MNHEY, CDR2 SVGEGT. The length of the CDR3 is 15 residues. Trimming shortened V by 2 bases and J by 3 bases, and 11 bases separated the two germline ends.

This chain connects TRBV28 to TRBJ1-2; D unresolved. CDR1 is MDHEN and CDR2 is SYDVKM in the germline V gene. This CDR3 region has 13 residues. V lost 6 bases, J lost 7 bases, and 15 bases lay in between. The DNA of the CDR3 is TGTGCCAGCAGGGCAGTGGCTTCAGGTGGCTACACCTTC. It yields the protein CASRAVASGGYTF.

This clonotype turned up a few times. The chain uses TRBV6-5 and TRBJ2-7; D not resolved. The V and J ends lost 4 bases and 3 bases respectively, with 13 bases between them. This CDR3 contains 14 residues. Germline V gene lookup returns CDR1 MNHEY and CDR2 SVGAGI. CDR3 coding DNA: TGTGCCAGCAGTTTGAGTCGGACGGGCTACGAGCAGTACTTC. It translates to CASSLSRTGYEQYF.

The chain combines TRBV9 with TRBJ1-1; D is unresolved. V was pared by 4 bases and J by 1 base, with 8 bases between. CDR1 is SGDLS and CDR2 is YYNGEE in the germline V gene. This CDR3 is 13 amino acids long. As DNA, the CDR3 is TGTGCCAGCAGCACCATGGCGAACACTGAAGCTTTCTTT. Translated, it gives CASSTMANTEAFF.

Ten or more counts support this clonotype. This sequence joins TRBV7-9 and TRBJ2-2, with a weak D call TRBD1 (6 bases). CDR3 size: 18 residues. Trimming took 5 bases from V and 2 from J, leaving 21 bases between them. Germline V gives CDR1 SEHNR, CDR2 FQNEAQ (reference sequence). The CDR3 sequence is CASSGARRRTVNTGELFF. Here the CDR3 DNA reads TGTGCCAGCAGCGGGGCCCGTAGGAGGACAGTCAACACCGGGGAGCTGTTTTTT. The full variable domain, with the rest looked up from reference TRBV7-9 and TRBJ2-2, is DTGVSQNPRHKITKRGQNVTFRCDPISEHNRLYWYRQTLGQGPEFLTYFQNEAQLEKSRLLSDRFSAERPKGSFSTLEIQRTEQGDSAMYLCASSGARRRTVNTGELFFGEGSRLTVL.

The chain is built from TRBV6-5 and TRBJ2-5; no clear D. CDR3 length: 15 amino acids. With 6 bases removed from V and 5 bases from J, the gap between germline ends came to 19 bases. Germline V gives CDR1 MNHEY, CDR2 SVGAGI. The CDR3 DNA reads TGTGCCAGCAGCCCATTTGGACCAAGCGCGGAGACCCAGTACTTC. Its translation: CASSPFGPSAETQYF.